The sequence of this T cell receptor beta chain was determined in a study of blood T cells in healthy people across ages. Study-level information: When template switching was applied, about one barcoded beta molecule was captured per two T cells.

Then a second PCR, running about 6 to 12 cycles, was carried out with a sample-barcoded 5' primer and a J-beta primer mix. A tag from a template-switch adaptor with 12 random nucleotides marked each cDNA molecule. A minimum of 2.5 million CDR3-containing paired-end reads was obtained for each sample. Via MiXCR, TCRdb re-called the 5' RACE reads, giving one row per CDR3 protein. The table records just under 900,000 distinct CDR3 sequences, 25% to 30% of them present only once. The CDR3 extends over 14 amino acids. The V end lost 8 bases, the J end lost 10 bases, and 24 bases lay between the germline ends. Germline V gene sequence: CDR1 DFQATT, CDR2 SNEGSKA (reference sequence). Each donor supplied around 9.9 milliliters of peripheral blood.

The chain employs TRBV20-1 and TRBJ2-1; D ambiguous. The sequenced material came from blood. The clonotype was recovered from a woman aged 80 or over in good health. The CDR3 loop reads CSTPTARAHNEQFF. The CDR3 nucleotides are TGCAGTACACCGACGGCACGGGCCCATAACGAGCAGTTCTTC.